Listed below are T cell receptor beta chains from one sample, sequenced in a study of beta chain features in type 1 diabetes. Sequenced by immunoSEQ multiplex PCR; TCRdb stores in-frame clones only, minus some. The table records over 650,000 clones, about an eighth of them present only once. Sequencing was done on a sample of naive CD4+ T cells from blood. All receptors come from a man aged 18 to 29 with type 1 diabetes. Each CDR3 is given with its conserved first and last residue. Fields, in order: J gene, clone size, V gene, D gene, CDR3 protein, CDR3 DNA. D genes are given only for firm matches. Expanded clones get a size class; other rows say once, few or many, or leave the size out.

j_gene: TRBJ2-1; abundance: .; v_gene: TRBV30; d_gene: .; CDR3aa: CASLPGRPSYNEQFF; CDR3nt: TGTGCCAGTCTCCCGGGACGCCCCTCCTACAATGAGCAGTTCTTC
j_gene: TRBJ2-5; abundance: .; v_gene: TRBV7-2; d_gene: .; CDR3aa: CASSLNRETQYF; CDR3nt: TGTGCCAGCAGCTTGAATCGAGAGACCCAGTACTTC
j_gene: TRBJ2-5; abundance: few; v_gene: TRBV7-2; d_gene: TRBD2; CDR3aa: CASSSHAGGSETQYF; CDR3nt: TGTGCCAGCAGCTCCCACGCGGGGGGATCAGAGACCCAGTACTTC
j_gene: TRBJ2-7; abundance: .; v_gene: TRBV10-2; d_gene: TRBD1; CDR3aa: CASRFGQGRREQYF; CDR3nt: TGCGCCAGCAGATTTGGACAGGGGAGAAGGGAGCAGTACTTC
j_gene: TRBJ2-7; abundance: few; v_gene: TRBV21-1; d_gene: .; CDR3aa: CASTWTGWHEQYF; CDR3nt: TGTGCCAGCACCTGGACAGGGTGGCACGAGCAGTACTTC
j_gene: TRBJ2-1; abundance: few; v_gene: TRBV30; d_gene: .; CDR3aa: CAWSVPPLGEQFF; CDR3nt: TGTGCCTGGAGTGTACCCCCCCTTGGGGAGCAGTTCTTC
j_gene: TRBJ2-3; abundance: .; v_gene: TRBV4-1; d_gene: TRBD2; CDR3aa: CASSPQAGGLLSDTQYF; CDR3nt: TGCGCCAGCAGCCCCCAGGCGGGAGGGCTGTTGTCAGATACGCAGTATTTT
j_gene: TRBJ1-4; abundance: few; v_gene: TRBV27; d_gene: .; CDR3aa: CASSLSPPGGRRNEKLFF; CDR3nt: TGTGCCAGCAGTTTATCCCCTCCGGGCGGGCGGAGGAATGAAAAACTGTTTTTT
j_gene: TRBJ2-1; abundance: .; v_gene: TRBV9; d_gene: TRBD2; CDR3aa: CASSPRIVAGGPYNEQFF; CDR3nt: TGTGCCAGCAGCCCACGGATTGTGGCGGGGGGGCCCTACAATGAGCAGTTCTTC
j_gene: TRBJ2-3; abundance: few; v_gene: TRBV5-1; d_gene: .; CDR3aa: CASSRTGVADTQYF; CDR3nt: TGCGCCAGCAGTCGTACGGGGGTGGCAGATACGCAGTATTTT